This T cell receptor beta chain comes out of a study of beta chain bispecific antibodies for T cell cancers. For the study at large: The leukemia lines expressed TRBV12-3 (Jurkat) and TRBV5-5 (HPB-ALL). The study, taken as a whole, reports: Normal T cells contributed less of the targeted TRBV signal than the leukemia cells did.

This clonotype showed up many times. The antigen is undetermined. This CDR3 contains 14 residues. With 6 bases removed from V and 4 bases from J, the gap between germline ends came to 15 bases. Germline CDR1 and CDR2: MNHEY and SMNVEV (reference sequence). Either OKT3 anti-CD3 antibody or CD3/CD28 beads expanded T cells from blood mononuclear cells over roughly 3 days. MiXCR, applied by TCRdb to the 5' RACE reads, yields one record per CDR3 protein. The top ten clones hold 30% of a sample with 21,000 or so distinct CDR3 sequences, about 2.7% of them seen once. The sequenced material came from healthy donor T cells cultured with leukemia cells. J is TRBJ2-5 and V is TRBV27; D may correspond to TRBD1 or TRBD2 (6 bases each). This clonotype was obtained from a human donor in good health. Some clones in this sample may be carry-over from other donors' samples. CDR3 nucleotides: TGTGCCAGCAGACTCGTCGGGGGCGGAGAGACCCAGTACTTC. Its translation is CASRLVGGGETQYF.